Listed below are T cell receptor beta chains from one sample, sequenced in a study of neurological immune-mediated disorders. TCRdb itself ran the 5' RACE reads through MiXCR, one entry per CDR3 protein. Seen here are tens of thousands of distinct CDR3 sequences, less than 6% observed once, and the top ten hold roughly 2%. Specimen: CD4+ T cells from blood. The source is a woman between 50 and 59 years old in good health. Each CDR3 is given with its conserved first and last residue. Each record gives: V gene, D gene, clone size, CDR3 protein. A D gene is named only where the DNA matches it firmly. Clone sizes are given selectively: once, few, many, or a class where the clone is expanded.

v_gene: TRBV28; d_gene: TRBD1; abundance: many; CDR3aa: CASRVPGQGNEQYF
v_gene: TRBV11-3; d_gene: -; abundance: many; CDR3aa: CASSLDRRGGEQFF
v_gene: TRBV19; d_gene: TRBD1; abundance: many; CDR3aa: CASSKRTGVREKLFF
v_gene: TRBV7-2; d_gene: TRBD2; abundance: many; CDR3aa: CASSSRMTSGNQETQYF
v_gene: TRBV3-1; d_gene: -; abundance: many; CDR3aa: CASSQGAVSNQPQHF
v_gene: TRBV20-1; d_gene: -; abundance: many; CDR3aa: CSAPAAGPSTDTQYF
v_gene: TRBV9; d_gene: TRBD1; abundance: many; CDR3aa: CASSVFDRAGSYGYTF
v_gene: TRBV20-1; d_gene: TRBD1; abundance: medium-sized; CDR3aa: CSVRRQGTEAFF
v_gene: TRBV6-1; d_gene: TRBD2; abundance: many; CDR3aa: CAAAAGTSGNSEQYF
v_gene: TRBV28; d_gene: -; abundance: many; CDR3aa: CASSLMGGGIEQYF
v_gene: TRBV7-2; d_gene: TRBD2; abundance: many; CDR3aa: CASSSSGTSAYEQYF
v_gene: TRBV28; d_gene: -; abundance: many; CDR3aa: CASRYRGLVDTEAFF
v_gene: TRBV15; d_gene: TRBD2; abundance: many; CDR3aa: CATSRGRLAGGIQETQYF
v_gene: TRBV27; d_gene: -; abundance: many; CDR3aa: CASRTLGRETQYF
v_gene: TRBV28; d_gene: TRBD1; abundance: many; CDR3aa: CASKTSTGAGNTIYF
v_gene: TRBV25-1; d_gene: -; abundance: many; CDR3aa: CASSRSGQYPPLHF
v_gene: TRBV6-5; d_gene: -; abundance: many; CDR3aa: CASSFLNPGSTDTQYF
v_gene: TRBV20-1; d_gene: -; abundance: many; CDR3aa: CSTGSERDTKNIQYF
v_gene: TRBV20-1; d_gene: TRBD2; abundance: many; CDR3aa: CSASGGTSVYNEQFF
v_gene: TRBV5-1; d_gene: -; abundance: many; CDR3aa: CASSFSGSNTDTQYF
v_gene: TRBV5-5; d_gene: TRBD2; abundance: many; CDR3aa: CASSSPLAGDQETQYF
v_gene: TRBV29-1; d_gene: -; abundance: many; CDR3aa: CSVEGGTEQYF
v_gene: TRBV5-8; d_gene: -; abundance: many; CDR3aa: CASSFFSGQNNQPQHF
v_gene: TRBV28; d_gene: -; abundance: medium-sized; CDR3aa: CASSPRLGRAGSPLHF
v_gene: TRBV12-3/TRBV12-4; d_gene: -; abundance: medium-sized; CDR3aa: CASRQSSYNSPLHF
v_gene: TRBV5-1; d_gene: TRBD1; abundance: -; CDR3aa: CASSAIGQGHTEAFF
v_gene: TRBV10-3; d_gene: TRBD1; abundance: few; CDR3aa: CVISTGTTGELFF